This TCR beta chain was sequenced in a study of cytomegalovirus exposure and HLA in healthy donors (TCRdb year 2017). As for the study more broadly: In an earlier analysis of approximately 640 of the donors, approximately 300 Gb of sequence data and 117 million unique TCR beta sequences from roughly 190 million T cells were reported. An early release covering around 630 HLA-typed donors comprised 300 to 350 gigabases of sequencing data and tens of millions of unique TCR sequences. Of the 398 genotyped donors, approximately 82% fell in the genetic ancestry cluster associated with self-reported Caucasian donors. The study aimed to test whether signatures of past pathogen exposure could be identified by cataloging public T cell receptors. Using immunosequencing, the study profiled T cell repertoires from fewer than 700 subjects and related those repertoires to cytomegalovirus serostatus. Along with the 666-subject first cohort, a separate validation cohort of about 110 different subjects was used. The study combined high-throughput TCR immunosequencing, statistical association of individual TCRs with disease status, and machine learning to predict cytomegalovirus infection status. A later analysis re-examined previously published TCR beta repertoires from hundreds of donors and added high-resolution HLA genotyping to investigate patterns of TCR occurrence. Rather than drawing on any new phenotypic data, the later analysis identified candidate immune exposures from TCR beta sequences and the way those sequences occurred across donors. An earlier analysis of 587 of the donors used high-throughput TCR beta sequencing to judge whether each TCR beta V gene segment behaved as functional or pseudogenic. Donor age, sex, ethnicity and CMV serostatus were compiled together with the repertoire data. In a later genetic analysis, genome-wide SNP genotypes for 398 of the 666 donors were used, and that subset was treated as a discovery cohort. Every repertoire in the discovery cohort had been generated on one and the same sequencing platform. HLA typing covered class I and class II loci at four-digit resolution. Typing coverage varied by locus: roughly 620-640 donors for A, B, C, DRB1 and DQB1; roughly 510 for DQA1; about 590 for DPA1; 450 to 480 for DPB1. Because of strong linkage in the cohort, roughly five DR-DQ haplotypes were treated as single units for association and clustering. Across some 400 genotyped donors of the cohort, an average of about 240,000 unique TCR beta nucleotide sequences per donor were sequenced, and approximately 17% of those sequences were non-productive.

Library prep was done by the immunoSEQ multiplex PCR assay. For the multiplex PCR, a mixture combining 60 forward primers for TCR Vbeta segments and 13 reverse primers for TCR Jbeta segments was used. The CDR3 region of rearranged TCR beta genes was amplified from genomic DNA with a multiplex PCR assay. The Illumina HiSeq System was used to sequence the amplified TCR beta libraries as 87-base-pair reads. The study's processing was this. A later analysis counted some 74 million unique TCR beta chains across the 550 to 700 repertoires, and around 9.9 million of these chains were shared by at least two donors. A nearest-neighbor algorithm error-corrected the raw reads and collapsed the reads into unique sequences, merging closely related sequences to remove PCR and sequencing errors. Alignment of CDR3 sequences to IMGT reference sequences was used to assign V, D and J gene segments. For a sequence to be retained, a match of at least six nucleotides was required to both a V gene segment and a J gene segment. Rearrangements were classified as productive when the CDR3 lacked stop codons and remained in frame with V and J, and all other rearrangements were classified as non-productive. CDR3 was defined by IMGT convention, running from the second conserved V-encoded cysteine to the conserved J-encoded phenylalanine. Sequences without an unambiguous match to a single V gene segment were excluded from the earlier analysis of about 600 of the donors. An earlier analysis of some 610 of the donors called V segments functional above 56.7% productive rearrangements and segregating when the between-donor standard deviation exceeded 5%. To diagnose cytomegalovirus status from the catalog of TCR beta chain sequences, a statistical classification framework was built. V and J gene assignment, in a later analysis, came from comparing TCR nucleotide sequences with IMGT/GENE-DB human TR gene sequences. A later analysis assigned CDR3 sequences and most-parsimonious VDJ recombination scenarios with the TCRdist pipeline. In a later analysis, every TCR beta chain was defined by the combination of its CDR3 amino acid sequence and its V-gene family, and reads without a unique V-gene family were dropped. In a later analysis, 550 to 650 highly shared, low-generation-probability nucleotide sequences were removed to address suspected cross-contamination and a sequencing artifact. In a later analysis, a clonal expansion index for each public chain was calculated from normalized within-repertoire ranks of inferred template counts. In a later analysis, generation probabilities were computed with a VDJ recombination model fitted to out-of-frame rearrangements, and the resulting probabilities were checked against IGoR. In a later analysis, hypergeometric tests were used to score TCR-TCR, TCR-HLA and TCR-CMV co-occurrence, with a repertoire-size bias correction applied to TCR pairs. In a later analysis, false discovery rates were estimated by permuting HLA or CMV assignments 20 times. In a later analysis, co-occurring TCRs were grouped using DBSCAN, and TCRdist sequence similarity was added for clustering within HLA-allele-positive subsets. For co-occurrence clustering, repertoires with fewer than 30,000 or more than 120,000 public chains were excluded, along with roughly 5 repertoires with anomalous nucleotide sharing. The table comes from immuneACCESS by way of TCRdb, which keeps in-frame sequences with V and J called. Part of the clones is missing from these tables; in studies checked, under half for an unresolved V gene and the rest for unknown reasons. V, J and clone size were drawn from that table, and D and trimming were deduced from the DNA. The sample contains more than 150,000 clones, 80% of them found a single time. The ten top clones hold 1% of the sample.

Results and caveats for the whole study, not just this receptor: CMV serostatus was the only immune exposure information available for the cohort. A cluster of highly shared sequence variants was judged likely to be a technical artifact of the sequencing pipeline. Correlated functional status among segregating V segments might be attributable to linkage disequilibrium, but an unknown experimental factor could not be ruled out. Some IMGT-functional V segments, including TRBV6-2 and TRBV6-3, could not be told apart with the 87-base-pair reads, so those segments were excluded. In an earlier analysis of 587 of the donors, most TCR beta V segments appeared in productive rearrangements about 87% or about 30% of the time, broadly matching IMGT annotations. A later genetic analysis reported fewer N-insertions in productive TCRs among donors in an Asian-associated ancestry cluster than the roughly 670-donor mean. A few of the identified cytomegalovirus-associated TCR beta chains were confirmed in vitro to be specific for cytomegalovirus antigens. Because HLA typing was unavailable for some donors at each locus, only the typed subset was used in association tests. A further reported finding was that TCR beta sequences accurately predicted the HLA-A and HLA-B alleles for most subjects in the first cohort. It was suggested by the authors that the approach could potentially be generalized to other disease states and immunological phenotypes. The presence/absence analyses assumed that sequencing depth was roughly uniform across donors, and that assumption may not be true. This cohort had only TCR beta chains sequenced, and the lack of alpha or paired-chain data limited which features could be detected. Because counts were too low, 15 to 20 rarely observed V segments, including chromosome 9 orphons, were excluded from the earlier analysis of around 640 of the donors. According to a later analysis, TCR association rates differed among HLA loci, with DRB1 alleles showing the most associated TCRs and HLA-C alleles showing the fewest. In a later analysis, 16,951 TCR beta sequences were associated with specific HLA alleles at a false discovery rate of 0.05. Most CMV-associated TCR beta chains appeared to be HLA-restricted in a later analysis, and the HLA associations seemed to be driven largely by CMV exposure. In a later genetic analysis, a missense DCLRE1C variant was associated with V-gene and J-gene trimming of TCR beta chains, and the association was replicated in an independent cohort. In the study, some 160 TCR beta chains were listed as associated with cytomegalovirus. Most TCR sequences were observed very rarely across donors, whereas some public TCRs were present in many individuals. Assigning TCR associations to individual alleles was difficult when HLA alleles, especially DR and DQ, strongly co-occurred. The classifier was reported to diagnose cytomegalovirus status with high specificity and sensitivity in both the original cohort and the validation cohort. According to a later analysis, parvovirus B19, influenza, CMV and Epstein-Barr virus appeared linked to several top co-occurrence clusters. In a later analysis, HLA-associated TCR beta chains showed more clonal expansion and lower generation probabilities than non-associated chains that were equally common.

CDR1 and CDR2 are read off the germline V gene as SGHTA and FQGNSA. Measured from the cysteine to the phenylalanine, the CDR3 is 14 residues long. The sequence is cut down to CDR3 DNA, 42 bases in frame from base 1. V gives up 0 bases and J gives up 2 bases, and the segment between their germline ends measures 8 bases. As regards this clone: Its target antigen remains unknown. It has no much larger one-base neighbor in the sample; base qualities were not kept.

The cohort consisted of 600 to 700 healthy bone marrow donors. At the time of sampling, every cohort member was nominally healthy, though immune exposures that went unrecorded were likely present. The donor was CMV seropositive and was included in the group of 290 or so seropositive cohort members. Every donor gave a peripheral blood sample, and the peripheral blood mononuclear cells from that sample were used for TCR beta sequencing. The Qiagen DNeasy Blood Extraction Kit was used to extract genomic DNA from the blood cell samples. The sequence links TRBV7-2 to TRBJ2-7; matching of 5 bases hints at TRBD1 as the D gene. The receptor comes from a woman aged 45 to 65 in good health and CMV-seropositive. Input material: PBMCs. For the CDR3, the sequence is CASSLAWTTYEQYF. Read as DNA, the sequence is TGTGCCAGCAGCTTAGCGTGGACAACCTACGAGCAGTACTTC. With the portions outside the CDR3 filled from the reference TRBV7-2 and TRBJ2-7 genes, the complete variable region becomes GAGVSQSPSNKVTEKGKDVELRCDPISGHTALYWYRQSLGQGLEFLIYFQGNSAPDKSGLPSDRFSAERTGGSVSTLTIQRTQQEDSAVYLCASSLAWTTYEQYFGPGTRLTVT.